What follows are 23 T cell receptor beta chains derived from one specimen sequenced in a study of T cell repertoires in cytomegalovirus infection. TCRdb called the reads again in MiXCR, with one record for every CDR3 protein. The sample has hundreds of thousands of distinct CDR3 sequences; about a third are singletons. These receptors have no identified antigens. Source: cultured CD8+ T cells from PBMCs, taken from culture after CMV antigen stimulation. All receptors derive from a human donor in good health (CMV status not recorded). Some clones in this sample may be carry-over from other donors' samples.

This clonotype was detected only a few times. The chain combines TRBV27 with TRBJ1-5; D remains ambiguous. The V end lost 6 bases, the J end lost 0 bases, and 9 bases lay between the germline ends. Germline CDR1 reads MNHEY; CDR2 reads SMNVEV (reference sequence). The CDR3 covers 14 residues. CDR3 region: CASRFLNSNQPQHF. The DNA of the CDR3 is TGTGCCAGCAGATTCCTTAATAGCAATCAGCCCCAGCATTTT.

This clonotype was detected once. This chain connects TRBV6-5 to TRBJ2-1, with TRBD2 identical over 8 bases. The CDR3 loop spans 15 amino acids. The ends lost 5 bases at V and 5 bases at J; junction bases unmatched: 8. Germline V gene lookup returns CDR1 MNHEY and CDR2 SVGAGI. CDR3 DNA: TGTGCCAGCAGTACGCCAGCGGGGGTCCACAATGAGCAGTTCTTC. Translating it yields CASSTPAGVHNEQFF.

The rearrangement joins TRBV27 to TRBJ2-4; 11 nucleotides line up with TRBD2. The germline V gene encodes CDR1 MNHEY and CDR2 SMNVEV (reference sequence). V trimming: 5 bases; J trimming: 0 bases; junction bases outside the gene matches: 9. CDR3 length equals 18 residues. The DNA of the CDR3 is TGTGCCAGCAGTCGGCGGGCTAGCGGGGGGCTAGCCAAAAACATTCAGTACTTC. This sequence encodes CASSRRASGGLAKNIQYF.

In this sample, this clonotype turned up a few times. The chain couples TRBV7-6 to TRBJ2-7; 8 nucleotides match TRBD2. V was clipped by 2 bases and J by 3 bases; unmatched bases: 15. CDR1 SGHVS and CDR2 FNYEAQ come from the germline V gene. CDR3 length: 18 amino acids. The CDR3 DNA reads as TGTGCCAGCAGCTTATCCCCCCCCCATAGCGGGGCGGTCTACGAGCAGTACTTC. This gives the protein CASSLSPPHSGAVYEQYF.

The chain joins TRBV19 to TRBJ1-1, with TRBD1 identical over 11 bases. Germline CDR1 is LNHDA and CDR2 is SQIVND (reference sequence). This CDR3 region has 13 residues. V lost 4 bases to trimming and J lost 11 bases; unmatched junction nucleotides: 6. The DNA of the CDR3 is TGTGCCAGTAGTACCCGGACAGGGGGCGACGCTTTCTTT. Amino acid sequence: CASSTRTGGDAFF.

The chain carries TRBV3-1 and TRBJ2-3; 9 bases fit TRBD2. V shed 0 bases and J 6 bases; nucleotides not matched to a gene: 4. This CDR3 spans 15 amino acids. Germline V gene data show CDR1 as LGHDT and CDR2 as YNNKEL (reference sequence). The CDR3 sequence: CASSQEELAGDTQYF. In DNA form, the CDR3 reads TGTGCCAGCAGCCAAGAGGAGCTAGCGGGGGATACGCAGTATTTT.

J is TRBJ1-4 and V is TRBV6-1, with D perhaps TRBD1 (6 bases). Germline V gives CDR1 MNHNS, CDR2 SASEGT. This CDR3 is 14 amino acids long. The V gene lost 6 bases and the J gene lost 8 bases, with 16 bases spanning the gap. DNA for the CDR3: TGTGCCAGCAGGCCCCAGGGGCTAGGGGAAAAACTGTTTTTT. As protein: CASRPQGLGEKLFF.

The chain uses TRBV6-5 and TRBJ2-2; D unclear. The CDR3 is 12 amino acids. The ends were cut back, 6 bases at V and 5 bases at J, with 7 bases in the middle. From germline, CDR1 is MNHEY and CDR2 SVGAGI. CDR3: CASSPKTGELFF. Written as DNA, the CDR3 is TGTGCCAGCAGCCCCAAAACCGGGGAGCTGTTTTTT.

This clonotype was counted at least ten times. CDR3 sequence reads: CASSYRVWETQYF. In DNA, the CDR3 is TGTGCCAGCAGTTACAGGGTGTGGGAGACCCAGTACTTC. The chain carries TRBV12-3 or TRBV12-4 and TRBJ2-5; perhaps TRBD1 as D (6 bases). Trimming left V 4 bases short and J 5 bases short, with 11 bases between. The CDR3 covers 13 residues.

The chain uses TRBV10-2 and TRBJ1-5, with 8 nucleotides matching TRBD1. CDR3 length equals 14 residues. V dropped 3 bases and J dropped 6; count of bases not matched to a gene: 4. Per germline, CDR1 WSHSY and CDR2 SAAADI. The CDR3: CASSDRGRSQPQHF. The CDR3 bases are TGCGCCAGCAGTGACAGGGGGCGCAGTCAGCCCCAGCATTTT.

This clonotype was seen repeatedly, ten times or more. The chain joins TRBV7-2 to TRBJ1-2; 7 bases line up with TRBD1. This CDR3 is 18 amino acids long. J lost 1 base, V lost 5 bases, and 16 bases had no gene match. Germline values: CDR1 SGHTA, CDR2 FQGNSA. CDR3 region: CASSKDGTARVRNYGYTF. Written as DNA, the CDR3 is TGTGCCAGCAGCAAAGACGGGACAGCTCGAGTCCGTAACTATGGCTACACCTTC.

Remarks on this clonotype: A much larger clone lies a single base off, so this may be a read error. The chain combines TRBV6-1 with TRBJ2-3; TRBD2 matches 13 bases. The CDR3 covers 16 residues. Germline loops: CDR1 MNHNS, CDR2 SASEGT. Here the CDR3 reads CASSFSGLAGTDMQYF. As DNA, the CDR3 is TGTGCCAGCAGTTTTTCGGGACTAGCGGGAACAGATATGCAGTATTTT.

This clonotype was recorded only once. The CDR3: CASSTDRVDEQYF. CDR3 sequence (DNA): TGCGCCAGCAGTACGGACAGGGTAGATGAGCAGTACTTC. The chain has TRBV10-2 and TRBJ2-7, with TRBD1 matching 8 bases. The CDR3 length is 13 residues. V shed 5 bases, J shed 7 bases, and the junction held 7 bases outside the gene matches. The germline V gene has CDR1 WSHSY and CDR2 SAAADI.

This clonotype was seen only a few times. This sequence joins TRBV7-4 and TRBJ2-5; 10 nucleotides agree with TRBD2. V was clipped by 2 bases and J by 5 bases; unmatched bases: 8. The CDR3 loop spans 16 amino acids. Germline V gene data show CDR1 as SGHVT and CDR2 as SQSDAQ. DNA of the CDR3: TGTGCCAGCAGCTTATCCTCCCTAGCGGGGGAGGAGACCCAGTACTTC. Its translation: CASSLSSLAGEETQYF.

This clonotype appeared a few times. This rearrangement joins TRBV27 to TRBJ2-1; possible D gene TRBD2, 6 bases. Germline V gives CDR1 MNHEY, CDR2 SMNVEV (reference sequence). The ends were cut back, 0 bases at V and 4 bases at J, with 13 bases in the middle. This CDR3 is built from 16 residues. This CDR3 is CASSLSLGGSYNEQFF. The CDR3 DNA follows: TGTGCCAGCAGTTTATCCTTGGGGGGATCGTACAATGAGCAGTTCTTC.

In DNA form, the CDR3 reads TGTGCCAGCAGCTTAGGACAGCTACTGAACACTGAAGCTTTCTTT. Its protein is CASSLGQLLNTEAFF. This chain uses TRBV7-9 with TRBJ1-1; possibly TRBD1 for D (5 bases). Trimming cost V 1 base and J 0 bases, with 9 bases left between them. The CDR3 has 15 amino acids. Germline V gene lookup returns CDR1 SEHNR and CDR2 FQNEAQ (reference sequence).

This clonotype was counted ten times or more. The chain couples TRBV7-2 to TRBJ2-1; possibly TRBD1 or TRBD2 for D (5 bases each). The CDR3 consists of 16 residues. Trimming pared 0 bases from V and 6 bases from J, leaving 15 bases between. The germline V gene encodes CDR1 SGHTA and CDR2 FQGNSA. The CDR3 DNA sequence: TGTGCCAGCAGCTTAGCGACGGCCAGGGCGGGCAATGAGCAGTTCTTC. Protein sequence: CASSLATARAGNEQFF.

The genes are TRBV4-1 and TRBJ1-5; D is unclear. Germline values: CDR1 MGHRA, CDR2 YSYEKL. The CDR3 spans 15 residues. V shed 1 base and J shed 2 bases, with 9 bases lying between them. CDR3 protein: CASSQVGLGNQPQHF. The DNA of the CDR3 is TGCGCCAGCAGCCAAGTGGGGTTGGGCAATCAGCCCCAGCATTTT.

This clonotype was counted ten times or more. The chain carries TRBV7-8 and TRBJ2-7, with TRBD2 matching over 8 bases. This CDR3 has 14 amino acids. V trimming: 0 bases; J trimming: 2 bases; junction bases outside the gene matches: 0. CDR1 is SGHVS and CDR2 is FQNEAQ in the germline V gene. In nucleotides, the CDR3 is TGTGCCAGCAGCTTAGCTAGCGGGGCCTACGAGCAGTACGTC. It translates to CASSLASGAYEQYV.

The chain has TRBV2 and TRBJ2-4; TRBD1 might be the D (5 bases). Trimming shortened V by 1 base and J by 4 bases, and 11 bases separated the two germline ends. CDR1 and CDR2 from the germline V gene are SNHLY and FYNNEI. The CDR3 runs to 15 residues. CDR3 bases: TGTGCCAGCAGTGAAGGGGCAGGGTGGAAAAACATTCAGTACTTC. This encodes CASSEGAGWKNIQYF.

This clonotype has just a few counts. CDR3 sequence reads: CATSDVRNEQFF. The CDR3, as DNA: TGTGCCACCAGTGATGTGAGGAATGAGCAGTTCTTC. This sequence joins TRBV24-1 and TRBJ2-1; unclear D gene. Germline V gene lookup returns CDR1 KGHDR and CDR2 SFDVKD. The CDR3 totals 12 residues. V lost 3 bases and J lost 7, with 6 bases in between.

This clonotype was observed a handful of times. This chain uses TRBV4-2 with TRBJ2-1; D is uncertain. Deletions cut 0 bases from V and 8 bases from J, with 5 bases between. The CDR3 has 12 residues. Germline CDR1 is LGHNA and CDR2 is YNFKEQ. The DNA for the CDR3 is TGTGCCAGCAGCCAAGATGCGGATGAGCAGTTCTTC. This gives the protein CASSQDADEQFF.

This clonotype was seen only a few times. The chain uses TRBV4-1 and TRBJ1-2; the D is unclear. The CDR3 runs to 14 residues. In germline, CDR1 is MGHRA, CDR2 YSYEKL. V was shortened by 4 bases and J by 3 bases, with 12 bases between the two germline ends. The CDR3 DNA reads TGCGCCAGCAGCCCCAGGTATTGGTACTATGGCTACACCTTC. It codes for CASSPRYWYYGYTF.